This TCR beta chain was documented in a study of CD8 T cells in ankylosing spondylitis. Study-level points and caveats: Within peripheral blood, clones linked to disease were CD8+ and relatively rare. In ankylosing spondylitis patients, matched synovial fluid reportedly showed significant enrichment of disease-linked clones. A motif of 7 to 9 highly homologous TCR beta variants was seen as apparently characteristic of ankylosing spondylitis blood. A subset of motif variants has previously been described in the synovial fluid and blood of reactive arthritis.

As regards this clonotype: What it binds is not known.

Library preparation for TCR beta used quantitative 5'-RACE with molecular barcodes. TCRdb reprocessed the 5' RACE reads with MiXCR, giving one entry per CDR3 protein. Here the sample spans about 540,000 distinct CDR3 sequences, about 12% being singletons. Germline V CDR1 and CDR2: MNHEY, SMNVEV (reference sequence). V shed 6 bases, J shed 5 bases, and the junction held 16 bases outside the gene matches. The CDR3 spans 16 residues. Sequencing was done on a sample of blood, either unsorted or a sorted T cell fraction (not recorded which). The chain is built from TRBV27 and TRBJ2-7, with 7 bases fitting TRBD1. The sequence came from a male donor with ankylosing spondylitis. The chain's CDR3 is CASSPQSPDRANEQYF. The CDR3 nucleotides are TGTGCCAGCAGCCCACAGTCACCCGACAGGGCCAACGAGCAGTACTTC.